These 2 T cell receptor beta chains were sequenced from one sample in a study of cytomegalovirus exposure and HLA in healthy donors. Vbeta (60) and Jbeta (13) primers were used in the PCR. Here immunoSEQ multiplex PCR was the method, and the copy in TCRdb shows in-frame clones only, minus some. The sample holds 270,000 or so clones, more than 80% seen once. Sequences were obtained from PBMCs. Receptors were obtained from a man aged 35-49 years in good health and CMV-seropositive.

This chain links TRBV7-3 with TRBJ2-2, with D perhaps matching TRBD2 (6 bases). Trimming removed 3 bases from V and 7 bases from J, with 12 bases in between. Germline V lookup: CDR1 SGHTA, CDR2 FQGTGA. The CDR3 loop spans 14 amino acids. The CDR3 loop reads CASSFRREVGELFF. The CDR3 coding sequence is TGTGCCAGCAGCTTCCGCAGGGAGGTCGGGGAGCTGTTTTTT.

V and J are TRBV11-3 and TRBJ2-5, with D hard to call. Deletions cut 4 bases from V and 1 base from J, with 7 bases between. The length of the CDR3 is 13 residues. Germline loops: CDR1 SGHNT, CDR2 YENEEA. CDR3 residues: CASSYDTQETQYF. CDR3 in DNA: TGTGCCAGCAGCTACGACACCCAAGAGACCCAGTACTTC.